This TCR beta chain appears in the sequencing data of a study of human CD8 memory T cell subsets. Germline CDR1 and CDR2: SGHNT and YENEEA. This CDR3 region has 14 residues. Remarks on this clonotype: Its antigen remains unknown.

Generation of TCR beta libraries used UMI-labeled 5' RACE. No DNA is given; TCRdb re-called the 5' RACE reads and lists each CDR3 protein once. In total, the table holds about 9,200 distinct CDR3 sequences. It was CCR7+ PD-1+ TIGIT+ early memory CD8+ T cells with exhausted-like traits that constituted TPEX cells. Each subset gave duplicate vials of approximately 150,000 sorted CD8+ T cells for RNA. Overall study findings and caveats: The T cell repertoires of the stem-like memory and precursor exhausted subsets exhibited minimal overlap with one another. It was only the T cell receptor beta chains that the study sequenced. Chao1 estimates indicated that stem-like memory T cells may be more diverse than precursor exhausted T cells.

The chain links TRBV11-3 to TRBJ2-3; TCRdb designates TRBD1, a call that cannot be tested without DNA. This clonotype was obtained from a human donor in good health. Sample: CD8+ T cells from PBMCs. CDR3 protein: CASSFAGGTDTQYF. Complete variable domain (other parts from reference TRBV11-3 and TRBJ2-3): EAGVVQSPRYKIIEKKQPVAFWCNPISGHNTLYWYLQNLGQGPELLIRYENEEAVDDSQLPKDRFSAERLKGVDSTLKIQPAELGDSAVYLCASSFAGGTDTQYFGPGTRLTVL.